Included here is one T cell receptor beta chain sequence, with context. These data originate in a study of blood T cell repertoires in COVID-19. Study at large: PBMCs, B-cell-depleted T cells, or T cells provided the cDNA or gDNA that made up the material.

The germline gives CDR1 ENHRY, CDR2 SYGVKD. Unmatched junction bases numbered 5, after V lost 6 bases and J lost 11 bases. The CDR3 has 13 amino acids. Original analysis: Amplification from reference gene primers served as the basis for estimated nucleated cell counts. This table comes from immunoSEQ multiplex PCR, and its TCRdb copy is limited to in-frame clones, with some not included. That table is the source of V, J and clone size, and D and trimming were worked out from the DNA. The table has about 140,000 clones, around 85% seen once. Participants reported their clinical history, and cohort assignment relied on those reports. Each recovered donor of Cohort 3 presented with two negative PCRs, clearance, or symptom resolution.

The rearrangement uses TRBV10-3 and TRBJ1-6, with TRBD1 matching 9 bases. The clonotype originates from a woman aged 40 to 55 who had recovered from COVID-19. Sequencing was carried out using PBMCs or T cells enriched from blood (not recorded which). The CDR3 DNA sequence: TGTGCCATCAGAGGGACAGGGAGTGCACCCCTCCACTTT. As protein: CAIRGTGSAPLHF.